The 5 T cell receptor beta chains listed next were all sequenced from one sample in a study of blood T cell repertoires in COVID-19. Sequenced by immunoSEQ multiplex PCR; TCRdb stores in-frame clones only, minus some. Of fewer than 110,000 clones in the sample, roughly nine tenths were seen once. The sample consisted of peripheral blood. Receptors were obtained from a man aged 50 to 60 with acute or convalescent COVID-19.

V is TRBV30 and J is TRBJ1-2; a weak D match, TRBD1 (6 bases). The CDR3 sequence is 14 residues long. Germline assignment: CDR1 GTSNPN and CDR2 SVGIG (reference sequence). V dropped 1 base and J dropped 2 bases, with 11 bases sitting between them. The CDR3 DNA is TGTGCCTGGAGTGAGCAGGGGATCAACTATGGCTACACCTTC. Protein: CAWSEQGINYGYTF. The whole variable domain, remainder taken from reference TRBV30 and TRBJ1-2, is SQTIHQWPATLVQPVGSPLSLECTVEGTSNPNLYWYRQAAGRGLQLLFYSVGIGQISSEVPQNLSASRPQDRQFILSSKKLLLSDSGFYLCAWSEQGINYGYTFGSGTRLTVV.

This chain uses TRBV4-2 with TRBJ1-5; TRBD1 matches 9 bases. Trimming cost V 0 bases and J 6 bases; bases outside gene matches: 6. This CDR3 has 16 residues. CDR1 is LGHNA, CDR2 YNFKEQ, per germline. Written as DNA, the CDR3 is TGTGCCAGCAGCCAAGATTCACAGGGGGCTTTTCAGCCCCAGCATTTT. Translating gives CASSQDSQGAFQPQHF.

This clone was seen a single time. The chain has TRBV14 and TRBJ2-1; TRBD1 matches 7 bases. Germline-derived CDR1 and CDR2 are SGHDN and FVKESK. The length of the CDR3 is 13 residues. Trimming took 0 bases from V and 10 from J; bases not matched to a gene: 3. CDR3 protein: CASSQDLTGEQFF. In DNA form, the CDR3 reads TGTGCCAGCAGCCAAGATTTGACAGGGGAGCAGTTCTTC.

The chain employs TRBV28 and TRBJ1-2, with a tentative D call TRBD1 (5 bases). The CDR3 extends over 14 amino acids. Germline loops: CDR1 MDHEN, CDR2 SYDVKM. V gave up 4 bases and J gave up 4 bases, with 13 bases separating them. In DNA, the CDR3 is TGTGCCAGCAGTTCCCCGACAGCGACCTATGGCTACACCTTC. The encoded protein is CASSSPTATYGYTF.

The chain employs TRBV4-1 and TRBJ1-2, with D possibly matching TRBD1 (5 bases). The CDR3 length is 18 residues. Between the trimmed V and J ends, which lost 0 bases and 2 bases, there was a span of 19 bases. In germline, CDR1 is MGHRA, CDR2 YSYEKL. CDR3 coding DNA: TGCGCCAGCAGCCAAGATACCCGGGGAGGGGCCATCAACTATGGCTACACCTTC. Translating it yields CASSQDTRGGAINYGYTF.